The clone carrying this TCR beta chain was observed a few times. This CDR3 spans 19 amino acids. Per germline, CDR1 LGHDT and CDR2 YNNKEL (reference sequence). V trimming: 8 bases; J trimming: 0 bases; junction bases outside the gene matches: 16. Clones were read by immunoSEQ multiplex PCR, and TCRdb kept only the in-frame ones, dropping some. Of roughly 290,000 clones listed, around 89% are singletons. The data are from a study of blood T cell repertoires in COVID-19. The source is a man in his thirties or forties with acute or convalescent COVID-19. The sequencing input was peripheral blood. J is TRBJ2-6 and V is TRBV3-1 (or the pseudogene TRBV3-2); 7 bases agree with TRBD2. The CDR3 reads CASSPIGGYWLSGANVLTF. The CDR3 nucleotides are TGTGCCAGCTCCCCGATCGGGGGGTATTGGCTCTCTGGGGCCAACGTCCTGACTTTC.